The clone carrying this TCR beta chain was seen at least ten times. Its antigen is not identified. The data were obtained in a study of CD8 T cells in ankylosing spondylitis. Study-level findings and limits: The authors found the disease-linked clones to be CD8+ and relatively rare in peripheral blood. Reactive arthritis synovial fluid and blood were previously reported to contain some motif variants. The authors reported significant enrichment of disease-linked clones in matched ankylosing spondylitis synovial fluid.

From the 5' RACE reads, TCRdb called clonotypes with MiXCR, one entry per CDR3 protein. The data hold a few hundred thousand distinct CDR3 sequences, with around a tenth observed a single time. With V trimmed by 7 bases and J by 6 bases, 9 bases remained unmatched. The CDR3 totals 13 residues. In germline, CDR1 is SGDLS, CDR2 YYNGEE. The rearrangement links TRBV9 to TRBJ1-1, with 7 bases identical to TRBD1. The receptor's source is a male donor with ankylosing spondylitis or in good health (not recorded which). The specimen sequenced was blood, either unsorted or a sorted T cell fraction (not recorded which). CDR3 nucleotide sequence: TGTGCCAGCTCTCCGGGACAGCTCGCTGAAGCTTTCTTT. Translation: CASSPGQLAEAFF.